This TCR beta chain was identified during a study of T cell repertoires in cytomegalovirus infection. Comment on this clonotype: Its specificity is unknown.

V was shortened by 1 base and J by 7 bases, with 11 bases between the two germline ends. The CDR3 has 13 amino acids. Germline CDR1 is SGHDT and CDR2 is YYEEEE. TCRdb passed the reads through MiXCR, listing each CDR3 protein once. The repertoire holds nearly 700,000 distinct CDR3 sequences, with around a third as singletons. This clonotype was obtained from a human donor in good health (CMV status not recorded). Some clones in this sample may be carry-over from other donors' samples. V usage is TRBV5-6 and J usage is TRBJ1-1, with D unresolved. The specimen comprised cultured PBMCs, sampled from culture after CMV antigen stimulation. CDR3 loop: CASSLNLGGEAFF. CDR3 sequence (DNA): TGTGCCAGCAGCTTGAACCTTGGAGGTGAAGCTTTCTTT.